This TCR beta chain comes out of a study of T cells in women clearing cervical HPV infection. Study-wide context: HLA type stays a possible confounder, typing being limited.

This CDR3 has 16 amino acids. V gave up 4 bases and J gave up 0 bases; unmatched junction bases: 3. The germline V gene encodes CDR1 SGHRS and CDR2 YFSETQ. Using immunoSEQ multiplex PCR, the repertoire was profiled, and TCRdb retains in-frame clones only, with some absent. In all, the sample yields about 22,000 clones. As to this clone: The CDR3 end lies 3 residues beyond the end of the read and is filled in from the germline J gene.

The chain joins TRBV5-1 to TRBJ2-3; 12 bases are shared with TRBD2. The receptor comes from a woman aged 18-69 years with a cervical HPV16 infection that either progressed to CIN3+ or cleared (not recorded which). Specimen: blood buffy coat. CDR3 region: CASSPGTSGSTDTQYF. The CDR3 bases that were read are TGCGCCAGCAGCCCCGGGACTAGCGGGAGCACAGATACG.